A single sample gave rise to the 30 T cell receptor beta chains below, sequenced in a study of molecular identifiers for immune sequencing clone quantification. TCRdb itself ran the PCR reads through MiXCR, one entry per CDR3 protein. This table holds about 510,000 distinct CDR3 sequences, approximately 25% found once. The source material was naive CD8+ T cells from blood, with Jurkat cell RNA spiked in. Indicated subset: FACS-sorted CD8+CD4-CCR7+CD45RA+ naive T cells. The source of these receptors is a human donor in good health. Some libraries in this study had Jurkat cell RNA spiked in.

This CDR3 is CASSLVFGYEQFF. The CDR3 nucleotides read TGTGCCAGCAGCTTAGTATTCGGGTATGAGCAGTTCTTC. V gene TRBV11-3 combines with J gene TRBJ2-1; D is uncertain. Germline V gives CDR1 SGHNT, CDR2 YENEEA. Trimming stripped 1 base from V and 8 bases from J, with 9 bases between. CDR3 size: 13 residues.

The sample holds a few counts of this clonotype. The CDR3 nucleotides are TGTGCCAGCACCTCCATCACCGCAGACACTGAAGCTTTCTTT. Amino acid sequence: CASTSITADTEAFF. The genes are TRBV11-2 and TRBJ1-1, with D unclear. CDR3 length: 14 residues. From germline, CDR1 is SGHAT and CDR2 FQNNGV. With 7 bases removed from V and 3 bases from J, the gap between germline ends came to 15 bases.

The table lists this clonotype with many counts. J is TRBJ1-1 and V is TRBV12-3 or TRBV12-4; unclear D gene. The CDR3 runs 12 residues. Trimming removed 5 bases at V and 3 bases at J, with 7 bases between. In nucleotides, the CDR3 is TGTGCCAGCAGTACGCTGGACACTGAAGCTTTCTTT. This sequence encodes CASSTLDTEAFF.

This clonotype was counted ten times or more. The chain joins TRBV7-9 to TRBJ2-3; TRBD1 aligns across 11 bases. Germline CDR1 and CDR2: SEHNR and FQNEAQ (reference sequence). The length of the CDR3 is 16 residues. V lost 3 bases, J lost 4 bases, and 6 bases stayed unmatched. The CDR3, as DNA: TGTGCCAGCAGCTTCACTCCGGGACAGGGGGCAGATACGCAGTATTTT. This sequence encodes CASSFTPGQGADTQYF.

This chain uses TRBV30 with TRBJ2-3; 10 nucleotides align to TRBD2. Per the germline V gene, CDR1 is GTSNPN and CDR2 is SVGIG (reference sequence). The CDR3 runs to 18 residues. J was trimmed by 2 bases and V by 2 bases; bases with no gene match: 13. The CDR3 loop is CAWSLSGRRNYDTDTQYF. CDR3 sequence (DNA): TGTGCCTGGAGTCTTAGCGGGAGGCGCAACTATGACACAGATACGCAGTATTTT.

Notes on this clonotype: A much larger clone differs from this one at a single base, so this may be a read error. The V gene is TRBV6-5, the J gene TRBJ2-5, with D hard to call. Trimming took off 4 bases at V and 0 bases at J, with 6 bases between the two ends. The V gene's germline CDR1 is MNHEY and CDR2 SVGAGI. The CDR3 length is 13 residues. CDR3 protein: CASSCENQETQYF. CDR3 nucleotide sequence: TGTGCCAGCAGTTGCGAAAACCAAGAGACCCAGTACTTC.

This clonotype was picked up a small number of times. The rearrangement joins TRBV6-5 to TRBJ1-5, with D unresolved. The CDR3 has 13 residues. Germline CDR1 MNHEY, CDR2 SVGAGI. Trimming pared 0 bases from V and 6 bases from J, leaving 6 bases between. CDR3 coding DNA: TGTGCCAGCAGTTACTCGAGTCGTCAGCCCCAGCATTTT. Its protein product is CASSYSSRQPQHF.

CDR3 sequence (DNA): TGCAGTGCTAGAGTTCACCGAAGACGACCGGGACAGAACTCCTACGAGCAGTACTTC. Amino acids: CSARVHRRRPGQNSYEQYF. V gene TRBV20-1 combines with J gene TRBJ2-7; TRBD1 agrees at 7 bases. Per the germline V gene, CDR1 is DFQATT and CDR2 is SNEGSKA (reference sequence). This CDR3 has 19 residues. V was clipped by 1 base and J by 0 bases; unmatched bases: 18.

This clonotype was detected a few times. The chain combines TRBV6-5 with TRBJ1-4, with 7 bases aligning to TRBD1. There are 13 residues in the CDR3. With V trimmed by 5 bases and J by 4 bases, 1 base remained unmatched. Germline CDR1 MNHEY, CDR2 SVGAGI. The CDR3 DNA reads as TGTGCCAGCAGTGGGACAGATAATGAAAAACTGTTTTTT. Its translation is CASSGTDNEKLFF.

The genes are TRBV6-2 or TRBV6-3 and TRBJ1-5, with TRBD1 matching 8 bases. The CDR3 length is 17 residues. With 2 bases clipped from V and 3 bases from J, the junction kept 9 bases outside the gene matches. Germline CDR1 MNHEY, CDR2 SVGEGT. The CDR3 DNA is TGTGCCAGCAGTTACGCGGACAGGGCATACAACAATCAGCCCCAGCATTTT. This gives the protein CASSYADRAYNNQPQHF.

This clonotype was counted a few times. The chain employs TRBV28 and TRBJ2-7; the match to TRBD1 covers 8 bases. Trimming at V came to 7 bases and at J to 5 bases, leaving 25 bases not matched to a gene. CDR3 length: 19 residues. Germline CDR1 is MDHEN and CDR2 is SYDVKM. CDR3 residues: CASTTGAITGSGGRNEQYF. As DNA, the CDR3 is TGTGCCAGCACCACTGGAGCAATTACTGGGTCAGGGGGCAGGAACGAGCAGTACTTC.

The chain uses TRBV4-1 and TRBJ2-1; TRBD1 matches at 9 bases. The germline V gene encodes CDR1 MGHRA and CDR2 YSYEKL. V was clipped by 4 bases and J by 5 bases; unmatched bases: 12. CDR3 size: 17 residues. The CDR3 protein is CASSPKEGTGWNNEQFF. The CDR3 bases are TGCGCCAGCAGCCCAAAGGAGGGGACAGGGTGGAACAATGAGCAGTTCTTC.

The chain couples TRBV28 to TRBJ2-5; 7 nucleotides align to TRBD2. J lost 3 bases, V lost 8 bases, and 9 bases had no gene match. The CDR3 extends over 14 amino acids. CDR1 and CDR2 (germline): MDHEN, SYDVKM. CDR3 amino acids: CASARSGIEETQYF. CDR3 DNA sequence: TGTGCCAGCGCCCGAAGCGGGATAGAAGAGACCCAGTACTTC. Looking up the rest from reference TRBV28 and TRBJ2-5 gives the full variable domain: DVKVTQSSRYLVKRTGEKVFLECVQDMDHENMFWYRQDPGLGLRLIYFSYDVKMKEKGDIPEGYSVSREKKERFSLILESASTNQTSMYLCASARSGIEETQYFGPGTRLLVL.

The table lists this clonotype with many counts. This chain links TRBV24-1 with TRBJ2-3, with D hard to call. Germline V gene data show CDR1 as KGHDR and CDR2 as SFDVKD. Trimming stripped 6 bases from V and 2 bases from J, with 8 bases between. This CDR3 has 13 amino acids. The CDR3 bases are TGTGCCACCAGTCTGGGGTCCACAGATACGCAGTATTTT. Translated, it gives CATSLGSTDTQYF.

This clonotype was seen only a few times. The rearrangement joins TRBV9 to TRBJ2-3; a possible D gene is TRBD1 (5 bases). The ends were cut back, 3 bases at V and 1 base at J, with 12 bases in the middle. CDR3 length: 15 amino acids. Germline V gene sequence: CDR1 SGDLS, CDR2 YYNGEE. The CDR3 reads CASSGEGVGTDTQYF. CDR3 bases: TGTGCCAGCAGCGGGGAAGGGGTTGGCACAGATACGCAGTATTTT.

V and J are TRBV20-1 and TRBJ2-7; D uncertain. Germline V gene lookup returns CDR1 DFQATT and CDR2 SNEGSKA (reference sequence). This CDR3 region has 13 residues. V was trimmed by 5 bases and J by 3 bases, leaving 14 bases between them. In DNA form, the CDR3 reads TGCAGTGCTGCAACAACACGAGACTACGAGCAGTACTTC. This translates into CSAATTRDYEQYF.

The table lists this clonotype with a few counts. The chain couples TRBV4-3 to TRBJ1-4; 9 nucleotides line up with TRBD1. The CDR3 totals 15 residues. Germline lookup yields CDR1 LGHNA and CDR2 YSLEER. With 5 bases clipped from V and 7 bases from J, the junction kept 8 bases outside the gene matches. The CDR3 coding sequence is TGCGCCAGCAGCGAAGGGACAGGGAAAACTGAAAAACTGTTTTTT. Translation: CASSEGTGKTEKLFF.

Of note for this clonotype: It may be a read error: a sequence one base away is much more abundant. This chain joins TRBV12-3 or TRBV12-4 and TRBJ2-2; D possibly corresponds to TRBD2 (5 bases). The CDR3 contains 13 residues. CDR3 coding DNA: TGTGCCAGCAGTCCGACTAACACCGAGGAGCTGTTTTTT. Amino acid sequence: CASSPTNTEELFF.

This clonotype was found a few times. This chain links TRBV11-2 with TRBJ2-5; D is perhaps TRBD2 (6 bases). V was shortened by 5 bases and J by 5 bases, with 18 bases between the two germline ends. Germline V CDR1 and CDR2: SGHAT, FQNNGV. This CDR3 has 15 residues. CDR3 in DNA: TGTGCCAGCAGCCTGACCCCGCTAGCGTCTGAGACCCAGTACTTC. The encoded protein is CASSLTPLASETQYF.

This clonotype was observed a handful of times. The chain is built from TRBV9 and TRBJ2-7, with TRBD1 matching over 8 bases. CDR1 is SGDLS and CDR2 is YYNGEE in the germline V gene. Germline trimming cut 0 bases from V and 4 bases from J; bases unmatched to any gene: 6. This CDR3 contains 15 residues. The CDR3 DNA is TGTGCCAGCAGCGTAGCCGCAGGGGGCGGGTACGAGCAGTACTTC. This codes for CASSVAAGGGYEQYF.

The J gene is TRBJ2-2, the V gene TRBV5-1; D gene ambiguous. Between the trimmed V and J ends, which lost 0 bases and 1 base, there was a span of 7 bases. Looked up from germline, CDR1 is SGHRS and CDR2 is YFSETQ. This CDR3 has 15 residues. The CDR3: CASSLGWENTGELFF. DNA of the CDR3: TGCGCCAGCAGCTTGGGTTGGGAGAACACCGGGGAGCTGTTTTTT.

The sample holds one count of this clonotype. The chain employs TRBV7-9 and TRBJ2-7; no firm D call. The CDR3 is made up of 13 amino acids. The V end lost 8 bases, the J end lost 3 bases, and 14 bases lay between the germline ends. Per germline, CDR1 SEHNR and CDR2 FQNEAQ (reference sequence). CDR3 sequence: CASSNDNVYEQYF. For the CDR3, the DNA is TGTGCCAGCTCCAACGACAATGTCTACGAGCAGTACTTC.

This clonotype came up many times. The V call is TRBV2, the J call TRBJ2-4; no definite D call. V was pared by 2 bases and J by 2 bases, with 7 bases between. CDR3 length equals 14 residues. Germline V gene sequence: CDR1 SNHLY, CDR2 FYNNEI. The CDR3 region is CASSESISKNIQYF. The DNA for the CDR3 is TGTGCCAGCAGTGAAAGCATTTCCAAAAACATTCAGTACTTC.

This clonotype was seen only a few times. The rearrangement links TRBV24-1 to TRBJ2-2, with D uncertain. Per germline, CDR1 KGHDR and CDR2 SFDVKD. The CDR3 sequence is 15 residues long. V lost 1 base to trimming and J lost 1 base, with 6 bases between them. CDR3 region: CATSDFGRNTGELFF. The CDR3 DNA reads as TGTGCCACCAGTGATTTCGGACGGAACACCGGGGAGCTGTTTTTT.

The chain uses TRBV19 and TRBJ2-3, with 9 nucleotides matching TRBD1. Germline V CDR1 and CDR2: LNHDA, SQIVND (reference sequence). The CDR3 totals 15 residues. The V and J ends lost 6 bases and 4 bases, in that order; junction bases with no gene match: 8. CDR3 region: CASRCGTGRADTQYF. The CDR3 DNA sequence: TGTGCCAGTAGATGTGGGACAGGGAGAGCAGATACGCAGTATTTT.

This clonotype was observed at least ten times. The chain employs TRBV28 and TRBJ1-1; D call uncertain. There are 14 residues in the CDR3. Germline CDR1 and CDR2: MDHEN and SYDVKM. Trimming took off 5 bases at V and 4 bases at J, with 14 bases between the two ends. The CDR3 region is CASSPSPGSTEAFF. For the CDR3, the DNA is TGTGCCAGCAGTCCCTCGCCGGGCTCCACTGAAGCTTTCTTT.

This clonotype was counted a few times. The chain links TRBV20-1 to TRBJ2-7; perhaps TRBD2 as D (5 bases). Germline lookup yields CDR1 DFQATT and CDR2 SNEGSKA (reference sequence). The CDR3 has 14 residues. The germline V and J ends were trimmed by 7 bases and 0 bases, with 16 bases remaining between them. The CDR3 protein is CSGLVRDFSYEQYF. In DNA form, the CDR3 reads TGCAGTGGACTTGTCCGGGATTTCTCCTACGAGCAGTACTTC.

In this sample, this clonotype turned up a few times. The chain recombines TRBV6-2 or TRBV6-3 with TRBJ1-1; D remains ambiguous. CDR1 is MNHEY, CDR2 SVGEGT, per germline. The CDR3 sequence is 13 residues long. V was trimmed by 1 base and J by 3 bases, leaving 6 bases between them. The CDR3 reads CASSYYADTEAFF. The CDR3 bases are TGTGCCAGCAGTTACTATGCAGACACTGAAGCTTTCTTT.

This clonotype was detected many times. The CDR3 here is CASSYGITYQPQHF. CDR3 sequence (DNA): TGTGCCAGCAGTTACGGGATAACTTATCAGCCCCAGCATTTT. The chain joins TRBV6-2 or TRBV6-3 to TRBJ1-5; D call uncertain. V was cut by 2 bases and J by 5 bases, with 10 bases left in between. The germline V gene encodes CDR1 MNHEY and CDR2 SVGEGT. CDR3 length: 14 amino acids.

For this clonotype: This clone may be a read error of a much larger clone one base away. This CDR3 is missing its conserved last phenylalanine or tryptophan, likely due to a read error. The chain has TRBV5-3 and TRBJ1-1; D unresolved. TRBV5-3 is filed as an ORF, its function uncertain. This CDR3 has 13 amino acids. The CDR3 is CASSLGVDTEAFS. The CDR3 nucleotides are TGTGCCAGCAGCTTGGGAGTGGACACTGAAGCTTTCTCT.